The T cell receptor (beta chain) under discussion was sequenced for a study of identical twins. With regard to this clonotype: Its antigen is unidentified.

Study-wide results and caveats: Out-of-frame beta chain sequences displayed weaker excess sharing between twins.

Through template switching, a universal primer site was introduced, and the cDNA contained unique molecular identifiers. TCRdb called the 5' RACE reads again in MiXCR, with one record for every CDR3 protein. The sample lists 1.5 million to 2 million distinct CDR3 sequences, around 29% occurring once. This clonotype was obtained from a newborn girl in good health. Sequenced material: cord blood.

The CDR3 sequence: CASKIRGPGEQYF. CDR3 in DNA: TGTGCCAGCAAGATTCGAGGCCCCGGCGAGCAGTACTTC. The genes are TRBV6-5 and TRBJ2-5; D gene unclear. The J call is in doubt because the DNA end fits TRBJ2-7 better. This CDR3 contains 13 residues. CDR1 and CDR2 from the germline V gene are MNHEY and SVGAGI.